Sequencing of this TCR beta chain was carried out in a study of T cells after yellow fever vaccination. After removal of 6 bases from V and 4 bases from J, the junction contained 8 bases not matched to a gene. This CDR3 region has 15 residues. Via MiXCR, TCRdb re-called the 5' RACE reads, giving one row per CDR3 protein. The sample comprises fewer than 450,000 distinct CDR3 sequences, more than 9% of which are singletons, and around 18% rests with the top ten. Sequences were derived from PBMCs, sampled on the day of the first yellow fever vaccination. V and J are TRBV12-3 or TRBV12-4 and TRBJ2-7; TRBD2 aligns across 11 bases. This sequence originates from a man aged 18-30 years who received the YFV17D yellow fever vaccine. CDR3 sequence (DNA): TGTGCCAGCAGCCAGTTTAGCGGGGGGGCTTACGAGCAGTACTTC. It specifies CASSQFSGGAYEQYF.